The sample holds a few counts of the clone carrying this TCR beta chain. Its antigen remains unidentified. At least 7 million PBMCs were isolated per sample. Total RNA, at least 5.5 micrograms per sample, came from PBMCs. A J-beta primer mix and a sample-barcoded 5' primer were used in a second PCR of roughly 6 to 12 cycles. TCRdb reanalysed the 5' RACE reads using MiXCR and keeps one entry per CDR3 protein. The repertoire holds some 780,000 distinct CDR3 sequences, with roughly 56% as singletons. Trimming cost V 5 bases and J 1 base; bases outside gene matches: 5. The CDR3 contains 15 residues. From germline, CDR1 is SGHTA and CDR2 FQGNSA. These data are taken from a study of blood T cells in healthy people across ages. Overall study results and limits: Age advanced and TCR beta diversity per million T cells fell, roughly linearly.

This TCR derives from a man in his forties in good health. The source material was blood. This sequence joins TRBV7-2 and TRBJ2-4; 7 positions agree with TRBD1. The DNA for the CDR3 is TGTGCCAGCAGCGACAGGGCGGCGGCCAAAAACATTCAGTACTTC. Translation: CASSDRAAAKNIQYF.